This section outlines one T cell receptor (beta chain) sequence together with its context. Its antigen has not been determined. No much larger clone exists at a distance of one base, and base qualities are not known. These data belong to a study of cytomegalovirus exposure and HLA in healthy donors (dated by TCRdb to 2015 to 2018). For the wider study: According to an earlier analysis of several hundred of the donors, roughly 180 million T cells yielded roughly 110 million unique TCR beta sequences and approximately 280 Gb of sequence data. Approximately 300 gigabases of sequencing data and around 88 million unique TCR sequences made up an early release that covered some 640 HLA-typed donors. Among the roughly 380 genotyped donors, more than 70% belonged to the genetic ancestry cluster associated with self-reported Caucasian donors. The study aimed to test whether cataloging public T cell receptors could reveal signatures of past pathogen exposure. Using immunosequencing, the study profiled T cell repertoires from 500 to 800 subjects and related those repertoires to cytomegalovirus serostatus. Along with the approximately 700-subject first cohort, a separate validation cohort of 120 different subjects was used. To predict cytomegalovirus infection status, the study combined high-throughput TCR immunosequencing, statistical association of individual TCRs with disease status, and machine learning. A later analysis re-analyzed previously published TCR beta repertoires from roughly 690 donors and added high-resolution HLA genotyping to study TCR occurrence patterns. In the later analysis, no new phenotypic data were used to find candidate immune exposures; instead, reliance was placed on TCR beta sequences and their occurrence across donors. An earlier analysis of several hundred of the donors used high-throughput TCR beta sequencing to judge whether each TCR beta V gene segment behaved as functional or pseudogenic. Donor age, sex, ethnicity and CMV serostatus were collected together with the repertoire data. In a later genetic analysis, genome-wide SNP genotypes for about 55% of the roughly 700 donors were used, and that subset was treated as a discovery cohort. Every repertoire in the discovery cohort had been generated on one and the same sequencing platform. HLA typing included class I and class II loci at four-digit resolution. The number of donors typed differed by locus, with roughly 629-640 for A, B, C, DRB1 and DQB1, around 520 for DQA1, some 570 for DPA1, and some 470 for DPB1. A handful of DR-DQ haplotypes were handled as single units for association and clustering because linkage in the cohort was strong. Among about 390 genotyped donors of the cohort, an average of approximately 250,000 unique TCR beta nucleotide sequences were sequenced per donor, roughly a sixth of them non-productive. What the study reported, not specific to this receptor: The presence/absence analyses assumed that sequencing depth was roughly uniform across donors, and that assumption may not be true. In an earlier analysis of around 600 of the donors, most TCR beta V segments appeared in productive rearrangements about 87% or about 30% of the time, broadly matching IMGT annotations. Most TCR sequences were seen in very few donors, while some public TCRs were found in many individuals. In a later analysis, HLA-associated TCR beta chains showed more clonal expansion and lower generation probabilities than non-associated chains that were equally common. Because HLA typing was missing for some donors at each locus, association tests included only the typed subset. A further reported finding was that TCR beta sequences accurately predicted the HLA-A and HLA-B alleles for most subjects in the first cohort. In both the original and validation cohorts, the classifier was reported to diagnose cytomegalovirus status with high specificity and sensitivity. The study listed 150 to 200 TCR beta chains as associated with cytomegalovirus. A cluster of highly shared sequence variants was judged likely to be a technical artifact of the sequencing pipeline. A later genetic analysis associated a missense DCLRE1C variant with V-gene and J-gene trimming of TCR beta chains, and an independent cohort replicated the association. According to a later analysis, TCR association rates differed among HLA loci, with DRB1 alleles showing the most associated TCRs and HLA-C alleles showing the fewest. Linkage disequilibrium might explain the correlated functional status among segregating V segments, but an unknown experimental factor could not be excluded. Some IMGT-functional V segments, including TRBV6-2 and TRBV6-3, could not be told apart with the 87-base-pair reads, so those segments were excluded. It was suggested by the authors that the approach could potentially be generalized to other disease states and immunological phenotypes. A later analysis reported that several top co-occurrence clusters appeared linked to parvovirus B19, influenza, CMV and Epstein-Barr virus. At a false discovery rate of 0.05, a later analysis linked under 20,000 TCR beta sequences to specific HLA alleles. Compared with the approximately 670-donor mean, donors in an Asian-associated ancestry cluster had fewer N-insertions in productive TCRs, according to a later genetic analysis. A later analysis found that most CMV-associated TCR beta chains appeared HLA-restricted, with HLA associations seemingly driven largely by CMV exposure. The earlier analysis of approximately 590 of the donors excluded roughly 17 rarely observed V segments, including chromosome 9 orphons, because counts were too low. In vitro tests confirmed that a few of the cytomegalovirus-associated TCR beta chains recognize cytomegalovirus antigens. When HLA alleles, especially DR and DQ, strongly co-occurred, attributing TCR associations to individual alleles was difficult. For the cohort, immune exposure information was limited to CMV serostatus. In this cohort, only TCR beta chains were sequenced, and detectable features were limited by the absence of alpha or paired-chain data.

As encoded in the germline V gene, CDR1 is LGHNA while CDR2 is YSLEER. The cysteine opens and the phenylalanine closes a CDR3 of 16 amino acids. Only CDR3 DNA remains: 48 bases, in frame from the first base. V is pared back by 4 bases and J by 1 base, with 11 bases lying between the germline termini. In total, approximately 610 healthy bone marrow donors made up the cohort. All cohort members were sampled while nominally healthy, although unrecorded immune exposures were likely present. The donor tested CMV seronegative, placing the donor among the 300 to 400 seronegative members of the cohort. Every donor gave a peripheral blood sample, and the peripheral blood mononuclear cells from that sample were used for TCR beta sequencing. The Qiagen DNeasy Blood Extraction Kit was used to extract genomic DNA from the blood cell samples. Library construction relied on the immunoSEQ multiplex PCR assay. For the multiplex PCR, a mixture combining 60 forward primers for TCR Vbeta segments and 13 reverse primers for TCR Jbeta segments was used. A multiplex PCR assay on genomic DNA amplified the CDR3 region of rearranged TCR beta genes. On the Illumina HiSeq System, the amplified TCR beta libraries were sequenced as 87-base-pair reads. On the study's bioinformatics: A later analysis tallied 80 million to 95 million unique TCR beta chains across the 640 or so repertoires, and some 12 million of those chains were shared by two or more donors. Raw reads were error-corrected and collapsed into unique sequences with a nearest-neighbor algorithm that merged closely related sequences to remove PCR and sequencing errors. CDR3 sequences were aligned to IMGT reference sequences to assign V, D and J gene segments. For a sequence to be retained, a match of at least six nucleotides was required to both a V gene segment and a J gene segment. A rearrangement counted as productive if the CDR3 had no stop codons and remained in frame with V and J, and every other rearrangement counted as non-productive. Following IMGT convention, CDR3 was defined as the stretch from the second conserved V-encoded cysteine up to the conserved J-encoded phenylalanine. The earlier analysis of 587 of the donors excluded sequences that lacked an unambiguous match to a single V gene segment. In an earlier analysis of some 590 of the donors, a V segment was called functional when productive rearrangements were above 56.7%, and segregating when the standard deviation between donors exceeded 5%. A statistical classification framework was developed to diagnose cytomegalovirus status using the catalog of TCR beta chain sequences. A later analysis assigned V and J genes by comparing TCR nucleotide sequences with IMGT/GENE-DB human TR gene sequences. The TCRdist pipeline was used in a later analysis to assign CDR3 sequences and most-parsimonious VDJ recombination scenarios. A later analysis defined each TCR beta chain by its CDR3 amino acid sequence plus V-gene family, and excluded reads lacking a unique V-gene family. To address suspected cross-contamination and a sequencing artifact, a later analysis removed roughly 640 highly shared, low-generation-probability nucleotide sequences. In a later analysis, a clonal expansion index for each public chain was calculated from normalized within-repertoire ranks of inferred template counts. In a later analysis, generation probabilities were computed using a VDJ recombination model fitted to out-of-frame rearrangements, and the results were checked against IGoR. Hypergeometric tests were used in a later analysis to score TCR-TCR, TCR-HLA and TCR-CMV co-occurrence, with a repertoire-size bias correction applied to the TCR pairs. To estimate false discovery rates, a later analysis permuted the HLA or CMV assignments 20 times. In a later analysis, co-occurring TCRs were grouped with DBSCAN, and TCRdist sequence similarity was added when clustering was performed within HLA-allele-positive subsets. For co-occurrence clustering, repertoires with fewer than 30,000 or more than 120,000 public chains were excluded, along with five repertoires with anomalous nucleotide sharing. TCRdb obtained this table from immuneACCESS and retained in-frame rearrangements with V and J assigned. These tables miss some clones; where compared with another copy, unresolved V genes account for less than half of the shortfall, and the remainder is unexplained. That table is the source of V, J and clone size, and D and trimming were worked out from the DNA. The sample has about 73,000 clones on record, roughly 70% of them singletons. Around an eighth of the sample goes to the ten largest clones.

Recombination joined TRBV4-3 with TRBJ2-6; the D segment cannot be called with confidence. This clonotype was sampled from a man between 65 and 80 years old in good health and CMV-seronegative. The source material was PBMCs. The CDR3 in this case is CASSRGSQSGANVLTF. The nucleotide sequence is TGCGCCAGCAGCCGAGGATCACAATCTGGGGCCAACGTCCTGACTTTC.